These T cell receptor beta chains were read from a single sample in a study of T cell responses to AZD1222 COVID-19 vaccine. Assay used: immunoSEQ multiplex PCR; TCRdb lists only in-frame clones, some missing. Counted here are over 130,000 clones, roughly 90% occurring once; the ten biggest clones make up 1.5% to 2%. The sequencing used peripheral blood, collected 28 days after the second AZD1222 dose. The receptors derive from an adult who received the AZD1222 COVID-19 vaccine. Each CDR3 is given with its conserved first and last residue. Each record gives: CDR3 protein, CDR3 DNA, J gene, clone size, D gene, V gene. A D gene is named only where the DNA matches it firmly. Size values are once, few and many counts, or a class for expanded clones, and some rows have none.

cdr3_aa: CAISGGAGDYNEQFF; cdr3_nt: TGCGCCATTAGTGGGGGAGCGGGAGACTACAATGAGCAGTTCTTC; j_call: TRBJ2-1; clone_size: NA; d_call: TRBD2; v_call: TRBV10-2
cdr3_aa: CASSFRTSGSGTQYF; cdr3_nt: TGTGCCAGCAGTTTCCGGACTAGCGGGAGCGGGACCCAGTACTTC; j_call: TRBJ2-5; clone_size: NA; d_call: TRBD2; v_call: TRBV28
cdr3_aa: CASSYLNSPLHF; cdr3_nt: TGTGCCAGCAGTTACTTGAATTCACCCCTCCACTTT; j_call: TRBJ1-6; clone_size: NA; d_call: NA; v_call: TRBV6-2/TRBV6-3
cdr3_aa: CASSETVNYGYTF; cdr3_nt: TGTGCCAGCAGTGAGACAGTGAACTATGGCTACACCTTC; j_call: TRBJ1-2; clone_size: once; d_call: NA; v_call: TRBV2
cdr3_aa: CASSQGVDRVNEQFF; cdr3_nt: TGTGCCAGCAGCCAAGGGGTCGACAGGGTCAATGAGCAGTTCTTC; j_call: TRBJ2-1; clone_size: NA; d_call: TRBD1; v_call: TRBV3-1/TRBV3-2
cdr3_aa: CASSLGGSSSGNTIYF; cdr3_nt: TGCGCCAGCAGCTTGGGGGGGTCTAGCTCTGGAAACACCATATATTTT; j_call: TRBJ1-3; clone_size: NA; d_call: NA; v_call: TRBV5-1
cdr3_aa: CASTPTGDPTDTQYF; cdr3_nt: TGCGCCAGCACCCCGACAGGGGACCCCACAGATACGCAGTATTTT; j_call: TRBJ2-3; clone_size: NA; d_call: TRBD1; v_call: TRBV5-1
cdr3_aa: CASSFADRGGEQFF; cdr3_nt: TGTGCCAGCAGCTTCGCCGACAGGGGAGGTGAGCAGTTCTTC; j_call: TRBJ2-1; clone_size: few; d_call: TRBD1; v_call: TRBV5-6
cdr3_aa: CASSSRPTSGGTEAFF; cdr3_nt: TGTGCCAGCAGTTCCCGACCGACTTCAGGGGGCACTGAAGCTTTCTTT; j_call: TRBJ1-1; clone_size: once; d_call: TRBD1; v_call: TRBV6-5
cdr3_aa: CASSESGGARYEQYF; cdr3_nt: TGCGCCAGCAGTGAGTCGGGGGGGGCGCGATACGAGCAGTACTTC; j_call: TRBJ2-7; clone_size: NA; d_call: NA; v_call: TRBV10-2
cdr3_aa: CASSPGGAGGRVTQYF; cdr3_nt: TGTGCCAGCAGCCCCGGAGGAGCGGGGGGTAGGGTGACCCAGTACTTC; j_call: TRBJ2-5; clone_size: NA; d_call: TRBD2; v_call: TRBV7-2
cdr3_aa: CASSLFGKSATNEKLFF; cdr3_nt: TGTGCCAGCAGCTTATTTGGGAAGAGTGCAACTAATGAAAAACTGTTTTTT; j_call: TRBJ1-4; clone_size: NA; d_call: NA; v_call: TRBV7-2
cdr3_aa: CSAYTNEKLFF; cdr3_nt: TGCAGCGCTTACACGAATGAAAAACTGTTTTTT; j_call: TRBJ1-4; clone_size: NA; d_call: NA; v_call: TRBV29-1
cdr3_aa: CASSPRGLAGTGELFF; cdr3_nt: TGTGCCAGCAGTCCTAGGGGGCTAGCGGGTACCGGGGAGCTGTTTTTT; j_call: TRBJ2-2; clone_size: NA; d_call: NA; v_call: TRBV28
cdr3_aa: CASSLSFEAFF; cdr3_nt: TGTGCCAGCAGTCTTTCTTTTGAAGCTTTCTTT; j_call: TRBJ1-1; clone_size: NA; d_call: NA; v_call: TRBV12-3/TRBV12-4
cdr3_aa: CASSRSLAGVSEQYF; cdr3_nt: TGTGCCAGTAGTAGAAGTCTAGCGGGAGTCTCCGAGCAGTACTTC; j_call: TRBJ2-7; clone_size: NA; d_call: TRBD2; v_call: TRBV19
cdr3_aa: CAISSGDRATEAFF; cdr3_nt: TGTGCCATCAGTTCCGGGGACAGGGCGACTGAAGCTTTCTTT; j_call: TRBJ1-1; clone_size: NA; d_call: TRBD1; v_call: TRBV10-3